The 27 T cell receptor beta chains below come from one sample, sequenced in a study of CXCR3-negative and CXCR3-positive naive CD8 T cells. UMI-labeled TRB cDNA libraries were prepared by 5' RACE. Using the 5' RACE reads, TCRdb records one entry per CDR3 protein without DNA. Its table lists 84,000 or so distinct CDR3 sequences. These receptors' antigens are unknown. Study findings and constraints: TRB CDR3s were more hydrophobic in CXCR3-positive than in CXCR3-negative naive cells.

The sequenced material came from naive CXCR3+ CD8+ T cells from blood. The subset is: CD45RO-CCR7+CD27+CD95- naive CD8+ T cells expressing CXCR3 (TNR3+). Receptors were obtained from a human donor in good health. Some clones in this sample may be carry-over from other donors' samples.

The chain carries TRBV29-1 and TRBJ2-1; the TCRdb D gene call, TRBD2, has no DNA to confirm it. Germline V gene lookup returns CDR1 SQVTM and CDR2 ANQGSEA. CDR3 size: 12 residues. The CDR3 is CSVSGLAGEQFF.

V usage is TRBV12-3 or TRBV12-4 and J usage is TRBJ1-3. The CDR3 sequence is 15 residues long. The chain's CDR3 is CASSPGGVSGNTIYF.

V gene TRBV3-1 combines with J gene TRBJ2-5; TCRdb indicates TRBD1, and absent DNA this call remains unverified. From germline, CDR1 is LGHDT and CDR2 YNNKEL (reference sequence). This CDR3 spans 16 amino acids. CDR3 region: CVPPPFQGKDKETQYF.

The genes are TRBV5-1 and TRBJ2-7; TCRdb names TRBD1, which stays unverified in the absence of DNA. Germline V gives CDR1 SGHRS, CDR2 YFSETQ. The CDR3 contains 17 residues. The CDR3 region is CASSSPRRRDLSYEQYF. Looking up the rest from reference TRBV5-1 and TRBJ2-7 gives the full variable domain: KAGVTQTPRYLIKTRGQQVTLSCSPISGHRSVSWYQQTPGQGLQFLFEYFSETQRNKGNFPGRFSGRQFSNSRSEMNVSTLELGDSALYLCASSSPRRRDLSYEQYFGPGTRLTVT.

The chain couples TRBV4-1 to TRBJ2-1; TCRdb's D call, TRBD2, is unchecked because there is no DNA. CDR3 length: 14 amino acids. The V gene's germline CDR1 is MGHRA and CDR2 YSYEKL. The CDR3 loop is CASSQDVGSREQFF.

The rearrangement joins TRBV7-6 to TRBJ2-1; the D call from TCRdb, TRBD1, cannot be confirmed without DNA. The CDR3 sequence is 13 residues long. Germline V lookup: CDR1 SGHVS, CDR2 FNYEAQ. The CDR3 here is CASSSDSGDEQFF.

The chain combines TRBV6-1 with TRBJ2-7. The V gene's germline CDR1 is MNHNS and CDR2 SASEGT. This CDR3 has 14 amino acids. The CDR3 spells CASSDTLYATEQYF.

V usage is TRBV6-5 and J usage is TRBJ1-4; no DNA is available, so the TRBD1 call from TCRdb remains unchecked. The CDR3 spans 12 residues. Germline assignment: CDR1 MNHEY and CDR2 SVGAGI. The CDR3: CASRDGGEKLFF.

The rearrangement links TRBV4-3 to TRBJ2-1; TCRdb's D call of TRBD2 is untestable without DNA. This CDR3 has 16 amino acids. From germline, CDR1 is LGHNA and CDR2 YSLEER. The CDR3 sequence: CASSPSGMASYNEQFF.

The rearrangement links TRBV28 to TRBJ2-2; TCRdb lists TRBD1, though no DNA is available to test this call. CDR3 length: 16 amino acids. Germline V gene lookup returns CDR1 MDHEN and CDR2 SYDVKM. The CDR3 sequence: CASRGQGARNTGELFF.

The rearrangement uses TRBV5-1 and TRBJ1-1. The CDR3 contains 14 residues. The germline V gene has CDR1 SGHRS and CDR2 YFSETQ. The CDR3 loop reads CASSLDPRPTEAFF.

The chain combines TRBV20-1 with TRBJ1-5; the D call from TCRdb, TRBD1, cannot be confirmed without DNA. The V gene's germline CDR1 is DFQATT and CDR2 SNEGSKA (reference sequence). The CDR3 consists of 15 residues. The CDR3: CSAIQGPGSNQPQHF.

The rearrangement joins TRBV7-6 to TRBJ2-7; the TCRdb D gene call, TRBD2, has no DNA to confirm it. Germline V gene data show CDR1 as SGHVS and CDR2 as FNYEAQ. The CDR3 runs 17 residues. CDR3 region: CASSLAPGTPERGEQYF.

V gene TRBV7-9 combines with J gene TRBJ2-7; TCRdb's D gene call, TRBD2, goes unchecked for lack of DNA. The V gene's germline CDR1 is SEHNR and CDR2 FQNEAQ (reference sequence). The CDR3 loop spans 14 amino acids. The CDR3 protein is CASSSASEALREYF. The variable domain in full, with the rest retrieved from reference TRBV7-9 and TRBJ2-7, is DTGVSQNPRHKITKRGQNVTFRCDPISEHNRLYWYRQTLGQGPEFLTYFQNEAQLEKSRLLSDRFSAERPKGSFSTLEIQRTEQGDSAMYLCASSSASEALREYFGPGTRLTVT.

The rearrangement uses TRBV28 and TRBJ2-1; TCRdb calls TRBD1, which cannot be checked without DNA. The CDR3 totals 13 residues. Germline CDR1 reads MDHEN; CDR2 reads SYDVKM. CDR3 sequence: CASSPGHNNEQFF.

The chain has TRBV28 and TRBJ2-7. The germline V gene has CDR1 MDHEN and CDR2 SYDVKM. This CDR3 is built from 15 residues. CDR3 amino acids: CASSLKAEIGYEQYF.

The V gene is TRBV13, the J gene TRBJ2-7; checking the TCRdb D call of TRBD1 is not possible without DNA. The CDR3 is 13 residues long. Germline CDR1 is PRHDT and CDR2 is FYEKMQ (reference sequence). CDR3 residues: CASSLEDSHEQYF.

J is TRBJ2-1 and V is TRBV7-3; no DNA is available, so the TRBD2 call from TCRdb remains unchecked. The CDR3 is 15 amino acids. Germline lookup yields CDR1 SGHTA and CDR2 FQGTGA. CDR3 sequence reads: CASSPRSGAPNEQFF.

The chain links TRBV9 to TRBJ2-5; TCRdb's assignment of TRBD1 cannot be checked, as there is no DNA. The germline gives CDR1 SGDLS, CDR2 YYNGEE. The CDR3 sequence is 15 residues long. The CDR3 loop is CASSVGRQLQETQYF. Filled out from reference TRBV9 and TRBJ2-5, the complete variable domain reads DSGVTQTPKHLITATGQRVTLRCSPRSGDLSVYWYQQSLDQGLQFLIQYYNGEERAKGNILERFSAQQFPDLHSELNLSSLELGDSALYFCASSVGRQLQETQYFGPGTRLLVL.

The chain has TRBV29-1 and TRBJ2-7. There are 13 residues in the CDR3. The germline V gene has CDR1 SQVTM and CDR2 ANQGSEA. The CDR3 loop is CSVEVTEPYEQYF.

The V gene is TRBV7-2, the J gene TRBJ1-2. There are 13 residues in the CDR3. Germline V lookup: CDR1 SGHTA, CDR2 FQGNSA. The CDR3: CASSSDHGVGYTF.

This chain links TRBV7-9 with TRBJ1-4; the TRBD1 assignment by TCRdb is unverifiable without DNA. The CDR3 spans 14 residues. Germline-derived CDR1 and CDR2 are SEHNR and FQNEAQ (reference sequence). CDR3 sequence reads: CASSRTGNNEKLFF.

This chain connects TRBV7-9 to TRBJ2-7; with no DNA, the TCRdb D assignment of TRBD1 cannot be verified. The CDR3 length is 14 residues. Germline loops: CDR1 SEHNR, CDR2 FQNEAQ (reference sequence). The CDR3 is CASSSTGLSYEQYF. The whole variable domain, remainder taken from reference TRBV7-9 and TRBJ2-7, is DTGVSQNPRHKITKRGQNVTFRCDPISEHNRLYWYRQTLGQGPEFLTYFQNEAQLEKSRLLSDRFSAERPKGSFSTLEIQRTEQGDSAMYLCASSSTGLSYEQYFGPGTRLTVT.

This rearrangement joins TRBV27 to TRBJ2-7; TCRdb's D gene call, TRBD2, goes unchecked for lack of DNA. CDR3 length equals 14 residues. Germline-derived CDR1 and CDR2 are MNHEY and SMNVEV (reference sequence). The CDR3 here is CASSPSRAGYEQYF.

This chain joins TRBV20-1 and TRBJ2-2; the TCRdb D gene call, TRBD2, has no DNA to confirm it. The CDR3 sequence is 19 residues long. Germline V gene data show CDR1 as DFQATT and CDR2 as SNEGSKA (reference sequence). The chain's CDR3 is CSARDLASEGGGDTGELFF.

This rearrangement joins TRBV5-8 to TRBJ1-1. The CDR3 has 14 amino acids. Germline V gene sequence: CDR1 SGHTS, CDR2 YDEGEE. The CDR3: CASTWGRGSTEAFF.

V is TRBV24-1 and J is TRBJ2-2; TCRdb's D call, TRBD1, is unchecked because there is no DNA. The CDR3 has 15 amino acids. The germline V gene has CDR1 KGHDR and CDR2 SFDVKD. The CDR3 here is CATSDIDRGTGELFF.